Below are 9 T cell receptor beta chains sequenced from a single sample in a study of T cell responses to AZD1222 COVID-19 vaccine. Only in-frame clones appear in the TCRdb table, and some are missing; sequencing was by immunoSEQ multiplex PCR. The profile shows some 91,000 clones, about 89% of them singletons. The sample in question was peripheral blood, obtained on day 0 of AZD1222 vaccination. These receptors originate from an adult in good health.

The genes are TRBV12-3 or TRBV12-4 and TRBJ2-7, with TRBD1 as a possible D gene (6 bases). Trimming stripped 5 bases from V and 5 bases from J, with 13 bases between. The CDR3 contains 13 residues. DNA for the CDR3: TGTGCCAGCAGTGTGTTCAGGGGCAACGAGCAGTACTTC. Its translation is CASSVFRGNEQYF.

This chain uses TRBV14 with TRBJ2-3, with D possibly called TRBD1 or TRBD2 (6 bases each). Trimming removed 3 bases at V and 2 bases at J, with 15 bases between. This CDR3 spans 16 amino acids. The germline V gene encodes CDR1 SGHDN and CDR2 FVKESK. CDR3 region: CASSHLGGAFTDTQYF. The CDR3 coding sequence is TGTGCCAGCAGCCATTTGGGGGGCGCCTTCACAGATACGCAGTATTTT. Full variable domain (missing parts from reference TRBV14 and TRBJ2-3): EAGVTQFPSHSVIEKGQTVTLRCDPISGHDNLYWYRRVMGKEIKFLLHFVKESKQDESGMPNNRFLAERTGGTYSTLKVQPAELEDSGVYFCASSHLGGAFTDTQYFGPGTRLTVL.

This chain links TRBV9 with TRBJ2-3, with 9 bases identical to TRBD1. The CDR3 is made up of 14 amino acids. The germline V gene encodes CDR1 SGDLS and CDR2 YYNGEE. The junction had 5 bases not matched to a gene; V was cut back by 4 bases and J by 5 bases. The CDR3 nucleotides read TGTGCCAGCAGCCCACAGGGGGCAATAGATACGCAGTATTTT. Translated: CASSPQGAIDTQYF.

The genes are TRBV20-1 and TRBJ2-2; weak D call: TRBD1 (5 bases). The V end was cut by 3 bases, the J end by 7 bases, with 27 bases between. This CDR3 is 18 amino acids long. Germline V gene sequence: CDR1 DFQATT, CDR2 SNEGSKA (reference sequence). CDR3 residues: CSASGRAREAGLRGELFF. The DNA for the CDR3 is TGCAGTGCTAGTGGGCGCGCAAGGGAAGCAGGGTTACGCGGGGAGCTGTTTTTT.

This clone was recorded a few times. The CDR3 here is CASSARDTSYNEQFF. DNA for the CDR3: TGTGCCAGCAGCGCCAGGGACACCTCCTACAATGAGCAGTTCTTC. The rearrangement links TRBV9 to TRBJ2-1, with a weak D call TRBD1 (6 bases). The germline V and J ends were trimmed by 3 bases and 0 bases, with 10 bases remaining between them. The CDR3 is made up of 15 amino acids. Germline V lookup: CDR1 SGDLS, CDR2 YYNGEE.

V gene TRBV3-1 (or the pseudogene TRBV3-2) combines with J gene TRBJ1-1, with D unresolved. Trimming cost V 0 bases and J 5 bases, with 7 bases left between them. Germline CDR1 and CDR2: LGHDT and YNNKEL (reference sequence). The CDR3 sequence is 13 residues long. CDR3 loop: CASSQEWVTEAFF. The CDR3 coding sequence is TGTGCCAGCAGCCAAGAGTGGGTAACTGAAGCTTTCTTT.

V and J are TRBV6-5 and TRBJ2-2; no clear D gene. The germline gives CDR1 MNHEY, CDR2 SVGAGI. The V end was cut by 0 bases, the J end by 2 bases, with 10 bases between. The CDR3 is 16 amino acids. CDR3 sequence reads: CASSYSGTANTGELFF. The CDR3 coding sequence is TGTGCCAGCAGTTACTCGGGAACAGCCAACACCGGGGAGCTGTTTTTT.

The V gene is TRBV5-5, the J gene TRBJ1-5; no definite D call. CDR3 length equals 15 residues. V was cut by 2 bases and J by 7 bases, with 16 bases left in between. Germline values: CDR1 SGHKS, CDR2 YYEKEE (reference sequence). CDR3 loop: CASSFGPGSTQPQHF. In DNA, the CDR3 is TGTGCCAGCAGCTTTGGGCCAGGTAGTACGCAGCCCCAGCATTTT.

This clone was observed a handful of times. The J gene is TRBJ2-1, the V gene TRBV5-6; 7 positions agree with TRBD2. The V gene end was trimmed by 3 bases and the J gene end by 8 bases; junction bases not matched to a gene: 17. Germline V lookup: CDR1 SGHDT, CDR2 YYEEEE. The CDR3 is made up of 17 amino acids. CDR3 in DNA: TGTGCCAGCAGCTGGGGCCTGCGGGCGGGAGAGGGGTATGAGCAGTTCTTC. Translation gives CASSWGLRAGEGYEQFF.